The rows below give T cell receptor beta chains drawn from one sample of a study of vaccination effects on CD4 cells after COVID-19. TCRdb keeps only in-frame clones here, not all; method: immunoSEQ multiplex PCR. The profile shows tens of thousands of clones, 73% of them singletons. These TCRs are of unknown antigen specificity. The sample in question was CD4+ T cells from PBMCs cultured with HCoV-229E spike peptides, obtained after COVID-19 vaccination. These receptors were taken from a human donor who received a COVID-19 vaccine. Both conserved end residues are part of each CDR3. A D gene is named only where the DNA matches it firmly. Some rows have no size entry. The others give once, few or many, or a class for an expanded clone.

V,D,size,J,DNA,CDR3
TRBV2,TRBD1,-,TRBJ1-2,TGTGCCAGCACATTGGACAGGGGATGGGCTGGCTACACCTTC,CASTLDRGWAGYTF
TRBV4-1,TRBD1,-,TRBJ2-4,TGCGCCAGCAGCCAAGGGACAGGGGGAACGGAAGCCAAAAACATTCAGTACTTC,CASSQGTGGTEAKNIQYF
TRBV2,-,once,TRBJ2-1,TGTGCCAGCAGTGTTGACAGATCCAATGAGCAGTTCTTC,CASSVDRSNEQFF
TRBV12-5,-,-,TRBJ2-2,TGTGCTAGTGGGAAGGACGCCGGGGAGCTGTTTTTT,CASGKDAGELFF
TRBV5-4,-,-,TRBJ1-2,TGTGCCAGCAGCTTGGACAGCTATGGCTACACCTTC,CASSLDSYGYTF
TRBV2,-,-,TRBJ2-3,TGTGCCAGCAGTGAATGGACAGATACGCAGTATTTT,CASSEWTDTQYF
TRBV19,-,-,TRBJ2-2,TGTGCCAGTAGTCGCCCAGGGGGGCTTAACACCGGGGAGCTGTTTTTT,CASSRPGGLNTGELFF
TRBV28,-,once,TRBJ1-5,TGTGCCAGCAGGGGACCCAGCAATCAGCCCCAGCATTTT,CASRGPSNQPQHF
TRBV18,-,-,TRBJ1-1,TGTGCCAGCCGGTCCGGGGAGACTGAAGCTTTCTTT,CASRSGETEAFF
TRBV11-2,TRBD2,many,TRBJ2-1,TGTGCCAGCAGCCTAGGGGCGGGGGGGCCCAATGAGCAGTTCTTC,CASSLGAGGPNEQFF
TRBV6-2/TRBV6-3,TRBD1,once,TRBJ1-2,TGTGCCAGCAGTCATATGGACAGGGAAGGCCATGGCTACACCTTC,CASSHMDREGHGYTF
TRBV28,-,once,TRBJ1-4,TGTGCCAGCAGTTTAGGGGGGGTAACTAATGAAAAACTGTTTTTT,CASSLGGVTNEKLFF
TRBV24-1,TRBD2,-,TRBJ2-3,TGTGCCACCAGTGAACCTAGCGGGGGCCCGTCCACTACAGATACGCAGTATTTT,CATSEPSGGPSTTDTQYF
TRBV9,-,-,TRBJ2-1,TGTGCCAGCAGCGGGGACTTCCACAGAGAGCAGTTCTTC,CASSGDFHREQFF
TRBV6-5,-,-,TRBJ1-5,TGTGCCAGCAGTTCCTTTAGAGGGGGCAATCAGCCCCAGCATTTT,CASSSFRGGNQPQHF
TRBV7-9,-,few,TRBJ2-3,TGTGCCAGCACCTCAAGCAGCAGCACAGATACGCAGTATTTT,CASTSSSSTDTQYF
TRBV14,-,-,TRBJ1-1,TGTGCCAGCAGCCAAGAGTTGGGAAGCTACTTTAAGAACACTGAAGCTTTCTTT,CASSQELGSYFKNTEAFF
TRBV27,TRBD1,few,TRBJ1-6,TGTGCCAGCAGTTTAGACAGGGGTGGTTCACCCCTCCACTTT,CASSLDRGGSPLHF
TRBV2,-,-,TRBJ1-5,TGTGCCAGCACCAAGGGTCCGCTTAGCAATCAGCCCCAGCATTTT,CASTKGPLSNQPQHF
TRBV9,-,-,TRBJ1-3,TGTGCCAGCAGCCCAGAGTCCAGATCTGGAAACACCATATATTTT,CASSPESRSGNTIYF
TRBV4-1,TRBD1,-,TRBJ1-3,TGCGCCAGCAGCCAAGGACAGGGGGCTTCTGGAAACACCATATATTTT,CASSQGQGASGNTIYF
TRBV19,-,-,TRBJ2-5,TGTGCCAGTAGTATCGAAGCGTACCAAGAGACCCAGTACTTC,CASSIEAYQETQYF
TRBV18,-,-,TRBJ2-1,TGTGCCAGCTCAGAGTTGAGGAGCTCCTACAATGAGCAGTTCTTC,CASSELRSSYNEQFF
TRBV5-6,-,-,TRBJ1-5,TGTGCCAGCAGCCGTAGAAAACTCAATCAGCCCCAGCATTTT,CASSRRKLNQPQHF
TRBV24-1,TRBD1,-,TRBJ2-2,TGTGCCACCAGTGACCCCGGGACAGGGGGCAAGGGGGGAGCGTCCGGGGAGCTGTTTTTT,CATSDPGTGGKGGASGELFF
TRBV6-5,-,few,TRBJ1-1,TGTGCCAGCAGGTCAGAGAGGCTCGCTGAAGCTTTCTTT,CASRSERLAEAFF
TRBV19,-,-,TRBJ1-1,TGTGCCAGTAGTATAGATTGGAACACTGAAGCTTTCTTT,CASSIDWNTEAFF
TRBV2,TRBD2,-,TRBJ2-5,TGTGCCAGCAGTGACACAAGACTAGCGATGGAGACCCAGTACTTC,CASSDTRLAMETQYF
TRBV28,-,few,TRBJ1-6,TGTGCCAGCAGTTTAATTGGGGGGAGGTCACCCCTCCACTTT,CASSLIGGRSPLHF
TRBV12-5,-,once,TRBJ2-1,TGTGCTAGTGGTTTGGTACGGGATGAGCAGTTCTTC,CASGLVRDEQFF
TRBV5-4,TRBD1,-,TRBJ1-1,TGTGCCAGCAGCTTGGGTAAGGGGGCGACGAGCACTGAAGCTTTCTTT,CASSLGKGATSTEAFF
TRBV7-8,TRBD2,-,TRBJ2-1,TGTGCCACCCGGACTAGGTACCTCTCCTACAATGAGCAGTTCTTC,CATRTRYLSYNEQFF
TRBV3-1/TRBV3-2,TRBD2,-,TRBJ2-2,TGTGCCAGCAGCCAAGAGACTAGCGGGGGGGCTAGAACCGGGGAGCTGTTTTTT,CASSQETSGGARTGELFF
TRBV7-3,-,-,TRBJ2-3,TGTGCCAGCAGCTTAGGGACAATTCAGTATTTT,CASSLGTIQYF
TRBV27,TRBD2,-,TRBJ2-2,TGTGCCAGCAGTTTTTCGGGGGGGCGTACCGGGGAGCTGTTTTTT,CASSFSGGRTGELFF
TRBV6-5,-,-,TRBJ1-5,TGTGCCAGCAGCTCCCCGAATCAGCCCCAGCATTTT,CASSSPNQPQHF